The present T cell receptor (beta chain) was sequenced within a study of cytomegalovirus exposure and HLA in healthy donors. Study as a whole: Earlier sequencing of approximately 180 million T cells yielded about 120 million unique TCR beta sequences. Study conclusions and caveats: An ancestry cluster, one associated with Asian ancestry, reportedly showed fewer N-insertions than the approximately 670-donor mean in a later analysis. Reports state that TCR beta sequences accurately predicted most subjects' HLA-A and HLA-B alleles. Several of the most significant clusters appeared, in a later analysis, to be linked to common viral pathogens.

PCR was performed using 60 Vbeta and 13 Jbeta primers. TCRdb's copy holds only in-frame clones and misses some; the assay was immunoSEQ multiplex PCR. This table holds more than 150,000 clones, roughly four fifths found once. For this clone: Its antigen remains unidentified.

After removal of 0 bases from V and 3 bases from J, the junction contained 3 bases not matched to a gene. CDR3 length equals 14 residues. CDR1 and CDR2 from the germline V gene are SGHRS and YFSETQ. This chain connects TRBV5-1 to TRBJ2-7, with TRBD1 matching over 7 bases. Sequenced input: PBMCs. The receptor comes from a man aged 50 to 59 in good health and CMV-seronegative. This CDR3 reads CASSLGTGLYEQYF. CDR3 DNA sequence: TGCGCCAGCAGCTTGGGGACAGGACTCTACGAGCAGTACTTC.